The clone carrying this T cell receptor (beta chain) was picked up a small number of times. The CDR3 loop spans 14 amino acids. V was trimmed by 6 bases and J by 3 bases, leaving 14 bases between them. The germline V gene encodes CDR1 ENHRY and CDR2 SYGVKD. This sample was included in a study of blood T cells in healthy people across ages. Through a sample-barcoded 5' primer and a J-beta primer mix, a second PCR was run for roughly 6 to 11 cycles. One entry per CDR3 protein results from TCRdb running MiXCR on the 5' RACE reads. The table has hundreds of thousands of distinct CDR3 sequences, 27% seen once; the top ten hold approximately 3.5%. A further study also used this sample, focusing on T cells of mothers and their children.

This sequence originates from a boy aged 2 to 9 in good health. Sequencing used blood. The chain carries TRBV10-3 and TRBJ1-1; the D gene is possibly TRBD1 (5 bases). The CDR3 sequence: CAISPLGEDTEAFF. The CDR3 DNA sequence: TGTGCCATCAGCCCCTTGGGGGAGGACACTGAAGCTTTCTTT.